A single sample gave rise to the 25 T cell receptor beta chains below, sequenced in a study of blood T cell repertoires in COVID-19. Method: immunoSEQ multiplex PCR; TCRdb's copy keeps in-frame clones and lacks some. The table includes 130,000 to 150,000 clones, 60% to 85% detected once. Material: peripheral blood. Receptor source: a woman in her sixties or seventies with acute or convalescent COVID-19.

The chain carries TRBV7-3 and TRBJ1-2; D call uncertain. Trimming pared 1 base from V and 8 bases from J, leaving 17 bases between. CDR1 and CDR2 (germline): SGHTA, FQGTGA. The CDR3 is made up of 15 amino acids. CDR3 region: CASSLRPLARGGYTF. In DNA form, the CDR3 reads TGTGCCAGCAGCTTAAGACCTCTAGCCCGCGGAGGCTACACCTTC.

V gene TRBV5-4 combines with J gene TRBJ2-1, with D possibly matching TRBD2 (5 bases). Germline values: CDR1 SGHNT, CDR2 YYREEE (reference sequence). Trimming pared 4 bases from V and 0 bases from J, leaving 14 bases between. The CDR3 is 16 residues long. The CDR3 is CASSEGGPRSYNEQFF. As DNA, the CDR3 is TGTGCCAGCAGCGAGGGCGGACCCCGCTCCTACAATGAGCAGTTCTTC.

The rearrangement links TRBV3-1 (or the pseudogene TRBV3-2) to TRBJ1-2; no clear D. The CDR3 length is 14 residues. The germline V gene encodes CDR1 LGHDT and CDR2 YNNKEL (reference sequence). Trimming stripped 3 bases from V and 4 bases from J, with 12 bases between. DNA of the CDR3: TGTGCCAGCAGCCACGCGGCGGCAAGCTATGGCTACACCTTC. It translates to CASSHAAASYGYTF.

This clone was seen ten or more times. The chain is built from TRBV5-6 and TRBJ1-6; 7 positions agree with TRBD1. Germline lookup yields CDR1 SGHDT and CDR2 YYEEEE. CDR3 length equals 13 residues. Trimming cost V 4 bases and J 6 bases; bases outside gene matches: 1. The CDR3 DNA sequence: TGTGCCAGCAGCAGGGACAGTAATTCACCCCTCCACTTT. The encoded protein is CASSRDSNSPLHF.

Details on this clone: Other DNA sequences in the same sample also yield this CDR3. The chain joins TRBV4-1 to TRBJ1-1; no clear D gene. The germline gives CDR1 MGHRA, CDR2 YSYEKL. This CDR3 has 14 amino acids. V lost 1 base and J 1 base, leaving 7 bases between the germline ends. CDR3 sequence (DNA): TGCGCCAGCAGCCAAGCTCCCGGGAACACTGAAGCTTTCTTT. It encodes CASSQAPGNTEAFF.

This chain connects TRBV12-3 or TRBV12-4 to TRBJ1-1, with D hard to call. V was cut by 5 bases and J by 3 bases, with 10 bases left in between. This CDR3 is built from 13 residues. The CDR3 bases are TGTGCCAGCAGTCCCCAAAAATACACTGAAGCTTTCTTT. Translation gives CASSPQKYTEAFF.

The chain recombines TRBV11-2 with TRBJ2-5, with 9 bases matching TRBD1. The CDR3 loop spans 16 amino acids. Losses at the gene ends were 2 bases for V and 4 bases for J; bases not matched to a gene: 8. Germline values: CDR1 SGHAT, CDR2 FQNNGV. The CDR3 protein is CASSLSQGAKVETQYF. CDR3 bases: TGTGCCAGCAGCTTATCACAGGGGGCTAAGGTAGAGACCCAGTACTTC.

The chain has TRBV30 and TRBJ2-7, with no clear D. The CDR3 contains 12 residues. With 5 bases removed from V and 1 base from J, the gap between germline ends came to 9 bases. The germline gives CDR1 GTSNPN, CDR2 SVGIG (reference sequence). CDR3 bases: TGTGCCTGGGCCCCAGCGTCCTACGAGCAGTACTTC. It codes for CAWAPASYEQYF.

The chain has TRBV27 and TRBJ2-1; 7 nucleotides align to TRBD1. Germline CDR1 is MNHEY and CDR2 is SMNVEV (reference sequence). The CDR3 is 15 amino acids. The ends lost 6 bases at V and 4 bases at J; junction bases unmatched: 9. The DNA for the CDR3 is TGTGCCAGCAGCCCGCCGGGACAGACTTACAATGAGCAGTTCTTC. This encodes CASSPPGQTYNEQFF.

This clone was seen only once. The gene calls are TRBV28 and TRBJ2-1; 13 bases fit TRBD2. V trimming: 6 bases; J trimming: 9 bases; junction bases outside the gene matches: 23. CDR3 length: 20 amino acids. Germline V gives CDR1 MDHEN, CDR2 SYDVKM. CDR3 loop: CASRPPAGGIGLAGAGEQFF. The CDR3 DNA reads TGTGCCAGCAGACCCCCAGCCGGGGGCATTGGACTAGCGGGAGCTGGTGAGCAGTTCTTC.

Here the CDR3 reads CASSFAYRGQFYEQYF. CDR3 in DNA: TGTGCCAGCAGTTTCGCCTACAGGGGGCAATTCTACGAGCAGTACTTC. The chain couples TRBV28 to TRBJ2-7; 9 positions match TRBD1. After removal of 3 bases from V and 3 bases from J, the junction contained 9 bases not matched to a gene. CDR3 length: 16 residues. Germline values: CDR1 MDHEN, CDR2 SYDVKM.

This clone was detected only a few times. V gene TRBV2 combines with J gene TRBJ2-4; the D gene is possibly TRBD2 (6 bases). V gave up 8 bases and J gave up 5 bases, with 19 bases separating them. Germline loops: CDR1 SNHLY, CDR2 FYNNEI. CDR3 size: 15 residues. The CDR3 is CASSKFGTPENIQYF. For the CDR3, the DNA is TGTGCCAGCTCGAAGTTCGGGACTCCAGAAAACATTCAGTACTTC.

CDR3 sequence: CASSQHRQTNTEAFF. In nucleotides, the CDR3 is TGCGCCAGCAGCCAGCACAGACAGACCAACACTGAAGCTTTCTTT. The chain combines TRBV4-1 with TRBJ1-1, with D tentatively TRBD1 (5 bases). The V end was cut by 3 bases, the J end by 2 bases, with 13 bases between. The CDR3 is 15 residues long. Germline loops: CDR1 MGHRA, CDR2 YSYEKL.

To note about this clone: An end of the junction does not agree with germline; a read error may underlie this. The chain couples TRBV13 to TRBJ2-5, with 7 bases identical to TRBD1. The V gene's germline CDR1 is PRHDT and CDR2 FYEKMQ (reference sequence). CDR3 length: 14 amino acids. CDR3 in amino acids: CASSRPGDSNVLHF. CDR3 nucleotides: TGTGCCAGCAGCCGCCCTGGGGACAGTAATGTTTTGCACTTC.

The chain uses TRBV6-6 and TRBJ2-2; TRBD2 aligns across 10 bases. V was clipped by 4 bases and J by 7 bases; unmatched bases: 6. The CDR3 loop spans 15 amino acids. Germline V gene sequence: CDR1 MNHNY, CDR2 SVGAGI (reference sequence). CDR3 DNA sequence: TGTGCCAGCAGTTTCGTGTCTAGCGGGGGCGGGGAGCTGTTTTTT. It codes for CASSFVSSGGGELFF.

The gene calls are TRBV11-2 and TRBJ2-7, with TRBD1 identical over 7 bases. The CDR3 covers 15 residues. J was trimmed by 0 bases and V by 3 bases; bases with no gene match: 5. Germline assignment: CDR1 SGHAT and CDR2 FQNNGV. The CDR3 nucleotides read TGTGCCAGCAGCTTCGAGACAGGGAGCTCCTACGAGCAGTACTTC. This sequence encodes CASSFETGSSYEQYF.

In DNA, the CDR3 is TGTGCCAGCAGTCCCCCGACTAGTCCAAGAAAGCAGTACTTC. It codes for CASSPPTSPRKQYF. This chain uses TRBV6-5 with TRBJ2-7, with D possibly matching TRBD2 (6 bases). The CDR3 contains 14 residues. The V end lost 5 bases, the J end lost 8 bases, and 19 bases lay between the germline ends. The germline V gene has CDR1 MNHEY and CDR2 SVGAGI.

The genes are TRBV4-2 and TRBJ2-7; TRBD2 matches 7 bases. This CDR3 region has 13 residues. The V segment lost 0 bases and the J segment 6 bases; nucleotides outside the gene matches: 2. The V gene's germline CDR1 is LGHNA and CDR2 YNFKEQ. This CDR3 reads CASSQEPGGEQYF. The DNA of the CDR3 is TGTGCCAGCAGCCAAGAACCGGGGGGCGAGCAGTACTTC.

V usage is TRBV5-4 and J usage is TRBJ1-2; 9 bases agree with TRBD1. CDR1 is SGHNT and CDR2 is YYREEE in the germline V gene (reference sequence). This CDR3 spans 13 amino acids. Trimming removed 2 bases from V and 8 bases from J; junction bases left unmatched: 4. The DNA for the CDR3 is TGTGCCAGCAGCTTTACAGGGGGCAAGGGCTACACCTTC. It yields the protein CASSFTGGKGYTF.

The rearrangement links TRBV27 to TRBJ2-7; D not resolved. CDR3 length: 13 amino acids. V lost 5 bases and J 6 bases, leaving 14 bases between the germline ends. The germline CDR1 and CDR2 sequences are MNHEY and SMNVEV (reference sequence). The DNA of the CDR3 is TGTGCCAGCAGTCTTAGCCCCAGTGCCGAGCAGTACTTC. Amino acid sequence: CASSLSPSAEQYF.

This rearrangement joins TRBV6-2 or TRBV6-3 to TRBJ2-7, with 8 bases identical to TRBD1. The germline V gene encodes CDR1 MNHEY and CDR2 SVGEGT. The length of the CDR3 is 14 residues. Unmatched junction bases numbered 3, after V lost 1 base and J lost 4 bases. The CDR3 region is CASSYWDRSYEQYF. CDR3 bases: TGTGCCAGCAGTTACTGGGACAGGTCGTACGAGCAGTACTTC.

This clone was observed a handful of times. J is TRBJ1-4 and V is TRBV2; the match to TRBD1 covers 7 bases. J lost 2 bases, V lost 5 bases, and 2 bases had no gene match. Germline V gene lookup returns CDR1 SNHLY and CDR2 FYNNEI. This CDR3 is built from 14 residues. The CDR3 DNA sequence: TGTGCCAGCAGTAAACAGGGGACTAATGAAAAACTGTTTTTT. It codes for CASSKQGTNEKLFF. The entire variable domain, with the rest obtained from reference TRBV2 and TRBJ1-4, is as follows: EPEVTQTPSHQVTQMGQEVILRCVPISNHLYFYWYRQILGQKVEFLVSFYNNEISEKSEIFDDQFSVERPDGSNFTLKIRSTKLEDSAMYFCASSKQGTNEKLFFGSGTQLSVL.

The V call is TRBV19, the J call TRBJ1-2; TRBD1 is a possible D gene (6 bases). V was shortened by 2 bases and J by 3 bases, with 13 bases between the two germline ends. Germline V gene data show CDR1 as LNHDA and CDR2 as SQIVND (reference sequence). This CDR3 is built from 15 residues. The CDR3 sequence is CASSIRPKGDYGYTF. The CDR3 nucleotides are TGTGCCAGTAGTATAAGGCCCAAGGGGGACTATGGCTACACCTTC.

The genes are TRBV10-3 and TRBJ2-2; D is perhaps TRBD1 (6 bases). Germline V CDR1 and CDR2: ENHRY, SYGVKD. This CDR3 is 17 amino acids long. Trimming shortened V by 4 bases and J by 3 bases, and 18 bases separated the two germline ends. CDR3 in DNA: TGTGCCATCAGTGGGCCTCGTACAGGGCGGCACACCGGGGAGCTGTTTTTT. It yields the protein CAISGPRTGRHTGELFF.

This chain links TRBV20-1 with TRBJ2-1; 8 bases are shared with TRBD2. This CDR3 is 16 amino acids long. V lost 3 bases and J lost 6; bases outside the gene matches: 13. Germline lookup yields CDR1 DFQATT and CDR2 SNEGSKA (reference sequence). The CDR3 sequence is CSASGVAGSLGNEQFF. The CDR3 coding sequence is TGCAGTGCTAGTGGGGTAGCGGGGTCTTTAGGCAATGAGCAGTTCTTC.